This T cell receptor beta chain was retrieved from a study of blood T cell repertoires in COVID-19. Across the study: Nucleic acid was either cDNA or gDNA, and it came from T cells, B-cell-depleted T cells, or PBMCs.

Authors' data handling: Reference gene primers were amplified, and this amplification served to estimate nucleated cell counts. Sequencing used immunoSEQ multiplex PCR; TCRdb keeps in-frame clones, though not all of them. V and J calls and clone size are given by that table; D and trimming were obtained from the DNA. The data show roughly 200,000 clones, with 85% seen just once and 15% to 20% held by the top ten. This CDR3 contains 15 residues. Germline CDR1 reads SGHRS; CDR2 reads YFSETQ. V trimming: 4 bases; J trimming: 10 bases; junction bases outside the gene matches: 9. The cohort comprised adults aged roughly 18 to 90 years residing in 20 to 25 US areas. Each recovered donor of Cohort 3 presented with two negative PCRs, clearance, or symptom resolution.

The V call is TRBV5-1, the J call TRBJ2-1; 12 bases match TRBD2. The clonotype originates from a man between 40 and 49 years old who had recovered from COVID-19. Sequencing was carried out using PBMCs or T cells enriched from blood (not recorded which). CDR3 sequence (DNA): TGCGCCAGCAGCGTTAGACTAGCGGGAGCAATAGAGCAGTTCTTC. Amino acid sequence: CASSVRLAGAIEQFF.